The rows below give T cell receptor beta chains drawn from one sample of a study of blood T cell repertoires in COVID-19. Only in-frame clones appear in the TCRdb table, and some are missing; sequencing was by immunoSEQ multiplex PCR. Here the sample spans tens of thousands of clones, about 73% being singletons. The material sequenced was peripheral blood. All receptors derive from a man aged 45-65 years with active or convalescent COVID-19. The CDR3 runs from the conserved cysteine through the conserved F or W. D genes are given only for firm matches. Rows may omit the clone size; those that give it use once, few, many or a size class.

v_call	clone_size	d_call	j_call	cdr3_nt	cdr3_aa
TRBV6-4	NA	TRBD2	TRBJ2-3	TGTGCCAGCAGTGAGCTAGCGGGGTCGGCGGATACGCAGTATTTT	CASSELAGSADTQYF
TRBV4-1	NA	NA	TRBJ1-1	TGCGCCAGCAGCCAAGAATGGGGGAGGCCTTTCTTT	CASSQEWGRPFF
TRBV6-5	NA	TRBD2	TRBJ2-7	TGTGCCAGCAGGGGAGCTAGCGGGACCTACGAGCAGTACTTC	CASRGASGTYEQYF
TRBV6-5	NA	NA	TRBJ2-7	TGTGCCAGGCTGGGGCGGCTCTCCTACGAGCAGTACTTC	CARLGRLSYEQYF
TRBV5-1	NA	NA	TRBJ2-5	TGCGCCAGCAGCTTGGGGGGGCCGTGGGAGACCCAGTACTTC	CASSLGGPWETQYF
TRBV7-7	NA	NA	TRBJ2-2	TGTGCTAGCAGCCCACAGCTCACCGGGGAGCTGTTTTTT	CASSPQLTGELFF
TRBV27	many	TRBD1	TRBJ1-2	TGTGCCAGCAGCCGGACAGGGGAGATGGGAGGCTACACCTTC	CASSRTGEMGGYTF
TRBV6-5	NA	TRBD2	TRBJ2-3	TGTGCCAGCAGTTACCGGGGGGGGGATACGCAGTATTTT	CASSYRGGDTQYF
TRBV9	NA	TRBD1	TRBJ2-7	TGTGCCAGCAGTCCTTCCCCCGACAGGGCGGCCTACGAGCAGTACTTC	CASSPSPDRAAYEQYF
TRBV29-1	NA	NA	TRBJ2-5	TGCAGCGCAGCCATACAGGGCCAAGAGACCCAGTACTTC	CSAAIQGQETQYF
TRBV7-3	few	NA	TRBJ1-6	TGTGCCAGCAGCTTAGGTTCGGGGTTAGATTCACCCCTCCACTTT	CASSLGSGLDSPLHF
TRBV19	NA	NA	TRBJ1-5	TGTGCCAGTAGTATGAGCGGAGGGATTAATAGCAATCAGCCCCAGCATTTT	CASSMSGGINSNQPQHF
TRBV6-5	NA	NA	TRBJ2-3	TGTGCCAGCAGTTACTCGGGGGCGCCCCTGGGGGATACGCAGTATTTT	CASSYSGAPLGDTQYF
TRBV11-2	NA	NA	TRBJ1-1	TGTGCCAGCAGCTTGGTCAGTCAGAACACTGAAGCTTTCTTT	CASSLVSQNTEAFF
TRBV18	NA	NA	TRBJ2-7	TGTGCCAGCTCCCCGACCAAGGGGGTCGAGCAGTACTTC	CASSPTKGVEQYF
TRBV6-6	once	NA	TRBJ1-1	TGTGCCAGCAGTTTAGCCCTCCCCGTGAACACTGAAGCTTTCTTT	CASSLALPVNTEAFF
TRBV10-3	once	NA	TRBJ1-3	TGTGCCATCGGGGACACTAACTCTGGAAACACCATATATTTT	CAIGDTNSGNTIYF
TRBV5-1	few	NA	TRBJ1-1	TGCGCCAGCAGCTTGTCGGGGGTAGGATCTGGAACTCCTGAAGCTTTCTTT	CASSLSGVGSGTPEAFF
TRBV5-1	NA	TRBD1	TRBJ2-3	TGCGCCAGCAGCCCTGGGACAGCCACAGATACGCAGTATTTT	CASSPGTATDTQYF
TRBV30	NA	NA	TRBJ1-1	TGTGCCTGGAGGGGGCCGGCTGAAGCTTTCTTT	CAWRGPAEAFF
TRBV7-3	NA	TRBD1	TRBJ1-1	TGTGCCAGCAGCCCGGGACAGGCTAACACTGAAGCTTTCTTT	CASSPGQANTEAFF
TRBV27	NA	NA	TRBJ1-4	TGTGCCAGCAGTCCCGGGGGGGCTGAGGAAAAACTGTTTTTT	CASSPGGAEEKLFF
TRBV5-1	NA	NA	TRBJ2-3	TGCGCCAGCACCCTAGTTCCGGGAGGCACAGATACGCAGTATTTT	CASTLVPGGTDTQYF
TRBV6-5	NA	NA	TRBJ1-3	TGTGCCAGCAGTTACTCAGCAGGCCACCCCATATATTTT	CASSYSAGHPIYF
TRBV6-5	NA	NA	TRBJ1-2	TGTGCCAGCAGAATGGACAGAGCTAACTATGGCTACACCTTC	CASRMDRANYGYTF
TRBV19	NA	TRBD1	TRBJ1-6	TGTGCCAGTAGTCTAACCCCGCAGGGGGCGAATTCACCCCTCCACTTT	CASSLTPQGANSPLHF
TRBV4-3	NA	NA	TRBJ1-1	TGCGCCAGCAGCCTTCTCCTCAGGGTGGACACTGAAGCTTTCTTT	CASSLLLRVDTEAFF
TRBV30	NA	TRBD1	TRBJ1-6	TGTGCCTGGAGTGTTTCCGGGACAGGGAATTCACCCCTCCACTTT	CAWSVSGTGNSPLHF
TRBV6-5	few	NA	TRBJ1-3	TGTGCCAGCAGTTTGACAGGAATTGGAAACACCATATATTTT	CASSLTGIGNTIYF
TRBV2	NA	TRBD2	TRBJ2-7	TGTGCCAGCAGGTCTAGCGGGGGCCACGTGGGGGAGCAGTACTTC	CASRSSGGHVGEQYF
TRBV9	NA	NA	TRBJ1-1	TGTGCCAGCAGCGTCCAAATGAACACTGAAGCTTTCTTT	CASSVQMNTEAFF
TRBV7-6	NA	NA	TRBJ1-3	TGTGCCAGCAGCTTAGGGGCAGCTCCCTCTGGAAACACCATATATTTT	CASSLGAAPSGNTIYF
TRBV7-2	few	NA	TRBJ1-1	TGTGCCAGCAGCTTACAGGGATCAGCGGGGGACACTGAAGCTTTCTTT	CASSLQGSAGDTEAFF
TRBV29-1	NA	TRBD1	TRBJ2-7	TGCAGCGCCGGGGACAGGGGACGGGAGCAGTACTTC	CSAGDRGREQYF
TRBV5-4	NA	TRBD2	TRBJ2-3	TGTGCCAGCAGCTTGGAGGGTAGCGGGGGGGCCGGTGCAGATACGCAGTATTTT	CASSLEGSGGAGADTQYF
TRBV7-9	NA	NA	TRBJ1-5	TGTGCCAGCAGCTCAGATACAGGGAGCAATCAGCCCCAGCATTTT	CASSSDTGSNQPQHF
TRBV18	NA	TRBD2	TRBJ2-2	TGTGCCAGCTCGCTGACTAGCGGGGCGAACACCGGGGAGCTGTTTTTT	CASSLTSGANTGELFF
TRBV5-1	NA	TRBD1	TRBJ1-1	TGCGCCAGCAGCGTCCAGGGGGCCAGGAACACTGAAGCTTTCTTT	CASSVQGARNTEAFF
TRBV10-3	NA	TRBD1	TRBJ1-1	TGTGCCATCAGTGAGAATTCCGGGACAGTGAACACTGAAGCTTTCTTT	CAISENSGTVNTEAFF